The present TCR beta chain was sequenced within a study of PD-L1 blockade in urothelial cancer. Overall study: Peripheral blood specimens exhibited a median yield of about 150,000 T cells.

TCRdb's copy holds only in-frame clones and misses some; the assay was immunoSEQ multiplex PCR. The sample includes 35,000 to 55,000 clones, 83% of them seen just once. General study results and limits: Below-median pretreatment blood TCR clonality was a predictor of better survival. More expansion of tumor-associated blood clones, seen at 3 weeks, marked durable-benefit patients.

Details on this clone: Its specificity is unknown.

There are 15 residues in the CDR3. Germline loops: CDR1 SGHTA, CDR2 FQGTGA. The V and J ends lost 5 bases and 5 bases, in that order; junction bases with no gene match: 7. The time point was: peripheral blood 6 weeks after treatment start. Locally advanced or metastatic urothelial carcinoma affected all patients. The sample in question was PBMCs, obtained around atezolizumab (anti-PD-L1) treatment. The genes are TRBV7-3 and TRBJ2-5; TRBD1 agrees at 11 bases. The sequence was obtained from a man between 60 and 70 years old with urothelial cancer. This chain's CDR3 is CASSPGTGGKETQYF. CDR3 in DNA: TGTGCCAGCAGCCCCGGGACAGGGGGTAAGGAGACCCAGTACTTC.